This T cell receptor beta chain originates from a study of neurological immune-mediated disorders. Stored at -80 C, 2 million PBMCs were the source of the unsorted libraries. This clonotype showed up many times. As yet, its antigen is unknown. The authors made cDNA by 5'RACE with 10-nucleotide random UMIs. TCRdb called the 5' RACE reads again in MiXCR, with one record for every CDR3 protein. This table holds some 50,000 distinct CDR3 sequences, about 25% found once. The study's findings and limits: While HTLV-1-associated myelopathy showed the greatest TCR clonal expansion, multiple sclerosis showed the least, falling below healthy controls.

The CDR3 runs 12 residues. Germline CDR1 reads SNHLY; CDR2 reads FYNNEI. The V and J ends lost 8 bases and 3 bases respectively, with 10 bases between them. This sequence was found in a woman between 65 and 79 years old in good health. The sequencing sample was made of PBMCs. The V and J genes are TRBV2 and TRBJ1-1; D possibly corresponds to TRBD1 (6 bases). This chain's CDR3 is CASDDRYTEAFF. The CDR3, as DNA: TGTGCCAGCGACGACAGGTACACTGAAGCTTTCTTT. Variable domain in full (rest from reference TRBV2 and TRBJ1-1): EPEVTQTPSHQVTQMGQEVILRCVPISNHLYFYWYRQILGQKVEFLVSFYNNEISEKSEIFDDQFSVERPDGSNFTLKIRSTKLEDSAMYFCASDDRYTEAFFGQGTRLTVV.